This T cell receptor (beta chain) was sequenced during a study of cytomegalovirus exposure and HLA in healthy donors. In germline, CDR1 is SGHTA, CDR2 FQGNSA. This CDR3 contains 14 residues. Trimming took off 1 base at V and 4 bases at J, with 10 bases between the two ends. Comments on this clone: Its antigen is undetermined.

The repertoire was sequenced with immunoSEQ multiplex PCR; TCRdb's copy has only in-frame clones and lacks some. The sample has about 220,000 clones; 80% to 95% are singletons. Study results and caveats: There were 150 to 200 TCR beta chains listed as cytomegalovirus-associated.

The chain has TRBV7-2 and TRBJ1-1; D is unresolved. This TCR derives from a woman between 18 and 30 years old in good health and CMV-seronegative. The specimen sequenced was PBMCs. The CDR3, as DNA: TGTGCCAGCAGCTTAGGCCTAGCGGGCACTGAAGCTTTCTTT. Translated: CASSLGLAGTEAFF.